This is a list of T cell receptor beta chains from one sample in a study of cytomegalovirus exposure and HLA in healthy donors. Assay used: immunoSEQ multiplex PCR; TCRdb lists only in-frame clones, some missing. The profile covers 150,000 to 200,000 clones, with approximately 80% appearing a single time and roughly 9.7% taken by the ten largest. The specimen sequenced was PBMCs. These receptors were obtained from a man younger than 35 in good health and CMV-seropositive. The CDR3 runs from the conserved cysteine through the conserved F or W. The order of the fields is V gene, J gene, D gene, clone size, CDR3 DNA, CDR3 protein. A D gene is named only where the DNA matches it firmly. Not every row has a clone size; where given, it reads once, few, many or a size class.

>TRBV19|TRBJ2-1|NA|NA
TGTGCCAGTGACCGGGGTAACAATGAGCAGTTCTTC
CASDRGNNEQFF
>TRBV19|TRBJ2-2|TRBD2|NA
TGTGCCAGTAGGAGCGGGAGCGGGAACACCGGGGAGCTGTTTTTT
CASRSGSGNTGELFF
>TRBV7-2|TRBJ1-2|NA|few
TGTGCCAGCAGCGAAACAGGGTGGGCGGGCTATGGCTACACCTTC
CASSETGWAGYGYTF
>TRBV5-1|TRBJ2-7|TRBD1|NA
TGCGCCAGCAGCTTGGACGGGGCAGGGGGCTACGAGCAGTACTTC
CASSLDGAGGYEQYF
>TRBV19|TRBJ2-1|TRBD2|NA
TGTGCCAGTCGGACTAGCGGGAGCTCCTACAATGAGCAGTTCTTC
CASRTSGSSYNEQFF
>TRBV7-9|TRBJ2-1|TRBD2|NA
TGTGCCAGCAAGGCGGGGGGAACCTACAATGAGCAGTTCTTC
CASKAGGTYNEQFF
>TRBV19|TRBJ1-1|NA|NA
TGTGCCAGTACCCCCACGGGTAAGGGGGCTTTCTTT
CASTPTGKGAFF
>TRBV4-2|TRBJ2-7|TRBD2|NA
TGTGCCAGCAGCCAAGGGCCTAGCGGGAGCTTCGCCTACGAGCAGTACTTC
CASSQGPSGSFAYEQYF
>TRBV29-1|TRBJ1-2|TRBD1|NA
TGCAGCGTGGACCGTTCGGGACAGGGAGGCTATGGCTACACCTTC
CSVDRSGQGGYGYTF
>TRBV5-1|TRBJ1-1|NA|few
TGCGCCAGCAGCTTGGTCGGAGCTAACACTGAAGCTTTCTTT
CASSLVGANTEAFF
>TRBV4-1|TRBJ1-5|NA|NA
TGCGCCAGCAGCCACCATCTAGAACAGGGCCAGCCCCAGCATTTT
CASSHHLEQGQPQHF
>TRBV5-1|TRBJ2-7|TRBD2|NA
TGCGCCAGCAGCTCCGGGACTAGCGGGATTATCTACGAGCAGTACTTC
CASSSGTSGIIYEQYF
>TRBV29-1|TRBJ2-3|NA|NA
TGCAGCGTTGAACGTGTAGATACGCAGTATTTT
CSVERVDTQYF
>TRBV6-1|TRBJ2-3|NA|NA
TGTGCCAGCAGTGAAGACAGGAACACAGATACGCAGTATTTT
CASSEDRNTDTQYF
>TRBV27|TRBJ2-2|NA|NA
TGTGCCAGCAGTTTCAGGGGGGCAAACACCGGGGAGCTGTTTTTT
CASSFRGANTGELFF
>TRBV9|TRBJ1-3|NA|NA
TGTGCCAGCAGCGCCGTCTCTGGAAACACCATATATTTT
CASSAVSGNTIYF
>TRBV7-2|TRBJ2-5|TRBD2|NA
TGTGCCAGCAGCTTAGTGCTAGCGGGAGGGGGTAAAGAGACCCAGTACTTC
CASSLVLAGGGKETQYF
>TRBV10-2|TRBJ2-6|NA|NA
TGCGCCGGACAAGAGATCTCTGGGGCCAACGTCCTGACTTTC
CAGQEISGANVLTF
>TRBV28|TRBJ1-1|NA|NA
TGTGCCAGCAGCAGCGGGACCGAGCGAACGGCTTTCTTT
CASSSGTERTAFF
>TRBV5-1|TRBJ2-7|NA|few
TGCGCCAGCAGCTTGGATGGACAGACCACCTACGAGCAGTACTTC
CASSLDGQTTYEQYF
>TRBV30|TRBJ2-2|TRBD2|NA
TGTGCCTGGAGTATTAAGGCGGGAGGGCCAACCGGGGAGCTGTTTTTT
CAWSIKAGGPTGELFF
>TRBV6-1|TRBJ2-2|TRBD1|NA
TGTGCCAGCAGCCCACAGGGGGTTGTCACCGGGGAGCTGTTTTTT
CASSPQGVVTGELFF
>TRBV5-1|TRBJ1-2|NA|NA
TGCGCCAGCAGCTTGGAGGCCGCAGGGTTCGGCTACACCTTC
CASSLEAAGFGYTF
>TRBV5-1|TRBJ1-1|TRBD1|few
TGCGCCTCAAAGGAGACAGGGGGGCTCATGAACACTGAAGCTTTCTTT
CASKETGGLMNTEAFF
>TRBV5-1|TRBJ2-7|NA|NA
TGCGCCAGCAGCTTGGAATTGGGGGGGCCGTACGAGCAGTACTTC
CASSLELGGPYEQYF
>TRBV28|TRBJ1-2|NA|NA
TGTGCCAGCAGCCAAAATGACAGGCGGTACACCTTC
CASSQNDRRYTF
>TRBV5-1|TRBJ2-7|NA|NA
TGCGCCAGCAGCTTGGCTGTGGACTACGAGCAGTACTTC
CASSLAVDYEQYF
>TRBV4-3|TRBJ2-1|NA|NA
TGCGCCAGCAGCCAAGACCGGGGGGCGGCCTCCTACAATGAGCAGTTCTTC
CASSQDRGAASYNEQFF
>TRBV6-1|TRBJ2-1|TRBD2|NA
TGTGCCAGCCTTCTTGGGGGGGATTACAATGAGCAGTTCTTC
CASLLGGDYNEQFF
>TRBV7-2|TRBJ1-2|TRBD1|NA
TGTGCCAGCAGCTTATTAGGGCAGGGGGCGGGTGGCTACACCTTC
CASSLLGQGAGGYTF
>TRBV6-4|TRBJ1-1|NA|once
TGTGCCAGCAGCGACTCCTTAGGGGACACTGAAGCTTTCTTT
CASSDSLGDTEAFF
>TRBV19|TRBJ1-1|TRBD1|NA
TGTGCCAGTAGGACAGGGGTTGTCGCTGAAGCTTTCTTT
CASRTGVVAEAFF
>TRBV7-9|TRBJ2-7|NA|NA
TGTGCCAGCAGCCCCGCTGGGGCGGGGACCTACGAGCAGTACTTC
CASSPAGAGTYEQYF
>TRBV5-8|TRBJ1-5|NA|NA
TGTGCCAGCAGCTTGGCGGGGGACAGCAATCAGCCCCAGCATTTT
CASSLAGDSNQPQHF
>TRBV5-3|TRBJ1-5|TRBD1|NA
TGTGCCAGAAGCTTGGTGGAGGACAGGGGAATTCAAGAGCCCCAGCATTTT
CARSLVEDRGIQEPQHF
>TRBV29-1|TRBJ1-1|NA|NA
TGCAGCGTTGAGTGGGCAGGGGAGCTGAACACTGAAGCTTTCTTT
CSVEWAGELNTEAFF
>TRBV10-2|TRBJ2-1|NA|NA
TGCGCCAGCATCCCCTTGGGGGCAGGAGAGATGAGTGAGCAGTTCTTC
CASIPLGAGEMSEQFF
>TRBV19|TRBJ2-7|TRBD2|NA
TGTGCCAGTATGGACACGGGGGGCTACGAGCAGTACTTC
CASMDTGGYEQYF
>TRBV15|TRBJ2-3|NA|NA
TGTGCCACCAGCAGAGATTATACGGGAGGCACAGATACGCAGTATTTT
CATSRDYTGGTDTQYF
>TRBV29-1|TRBJ1-2|TRBD1|NA
TGCAGCGTCCAAGCCGGGACAGGGGCCTATGGCTACACCTTC
CSVQAGTGAYGYTF
>TRBV4-1|TRBJ1-2|NA|NA
TGCGCCAGCAGCCAAGTAGAGATTTCCTATGGCTACACCTTC
CASSQVEISYGYTF
>TRBV9|TRBJ2-1|TRBD2|NA
TGTGCCAGCAGCGCACTAGCGGGAGGGTCCAATGAGCAGTTCTTC
CASSALAGGSNEQFF
>TRBV10-1|TRBJ1-1|NA|NA
TGCGCCAGCAGTGGGGCGGGGAACACTGAAGCTTTCTTT
CASSGAGNTEAFF
>TRBV28|TRBJ2-7|NA|NA
TGTGCCAGCACTACTCAAAGCGGGTTTTCCTACGAGCAGTACTTC
CASTTQSGFSYEQYF
>TRBV21-1|TRBJ2-7|NA|NA
TGTGCCAGCAGCAAAGAGGAGGGGCATTGCTACGAGCAGTACTTC
CASSKEEGHCYEQYF